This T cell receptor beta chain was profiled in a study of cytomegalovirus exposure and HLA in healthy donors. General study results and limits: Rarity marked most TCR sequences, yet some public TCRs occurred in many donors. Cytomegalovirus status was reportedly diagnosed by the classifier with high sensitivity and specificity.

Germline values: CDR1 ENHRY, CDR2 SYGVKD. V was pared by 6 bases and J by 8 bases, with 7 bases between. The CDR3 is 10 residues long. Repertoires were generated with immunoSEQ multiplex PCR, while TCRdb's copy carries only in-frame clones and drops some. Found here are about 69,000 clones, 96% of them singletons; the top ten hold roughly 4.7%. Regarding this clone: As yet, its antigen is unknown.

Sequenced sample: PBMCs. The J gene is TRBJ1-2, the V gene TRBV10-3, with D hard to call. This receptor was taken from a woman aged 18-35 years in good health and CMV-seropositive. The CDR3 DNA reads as TGTGCCATCAGAAGTCAGGGCTACACCTTC. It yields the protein CAIRSQGYTF.